This T cell receptor beta chain was profiled in a study of T cells in Graves' hyperthyroidism and ophthalmopathy. This clonotype was counted once. The target antigen is unknown. One junction end disagrees with the germline gene, perhaps due to a read error. This CDR3 region has 13 residues. Per the germline V gene, CDR1 is MNHEY and CDR2 is SVGAGI. What was amplified from RNA transcripts were TCR beta CDR3 regions. TCR CDR3 regions were first amplified by RT-PCR with HTBI primers. TCRdb redid the calling of the multiplex PCR reads with MiXCR, one entry per CDR3 protein. The sample lists around 720,000 distinct CDR3 sequences; roughly a third were seen once. Study-level points and caveats: Most expanded thyroid clonotypes above 0.001 also appeared in blood.

The sequenced sample was blood. The sequence came from a woman aged 40 to 50 with Graves' hyperthyroidism. The rearrangement links TRBV6-5 to TRBJ1-3; D ambiguous. CDR3 nucleotide sequence: TGTGCCATCAGTTACGACGCGGGAAACACCATATATTTT. Protein: CAISYDAGNTIYF.